This TCR beta chain is drawn from a study of cytomegalovirus exposure and HLA in healthy donors. Notes on the study in general: In a later analysis, compared with equally common non-associated chains, HLA-associated beta chains were more expanded.

V gave up 0 bases and J gave up 0 bases, with 10 bases separating them. CDR3 length: 16 amino acids. Germline V gene data show CDR1 as SGHRS and CDR2 as YFSETQ. The PCR made use of 60 Vbeta and 13 Jbeta primers. Profiling relied on immunoSEQ multiplex PCR, and the TCRdb table lists in-frame clones only, not all of them. The sample comprises around 210,000 clones, around four fifths of which are singletons, and less than 0.6% rests with the top ten. As concerns this clone: Its antigen is still unknown.

The genes are TRBV5-1 and TRBJ2-1; D remains ambiguous. The specimen was PBMCs. The origin of this receptor is a boy aged 10-17 years in good health and CMV-seronegative. CDR3 sequence reads: CASSLDPSSSYNEQFF. In DNA form, the CDR3 reads TGCGCCAGCAGCTTGGACCCCTCGAGCTCCTACAATGAGCAGTTCTTC.